This TCR beta chain was sequenced during a study of blood T cell repertoires in COVID-19. Study at large: Material from acute and convalescent COVID-19 was sourced from the United States, Italy and Spain.

Trimming cost V 3 bases and J 11 bases; bases outside gene matches: 11. From germline, CDR1 is SGHRS and CDR2 YFSETQ. The CDR3 has 15 amino acids. The protocol was immunoSEQ multiplex PCR, while the TCRdb copy is restricted to in-frame clones and leaves out a portion. Here the sample spans almost 50,000 clones, roughly 85% being singletons. The chain employs TRBV5-1 and TRBJ1-6; TRBD1 matches at 7 bases. Sequenced: peripheral blood. The sequence was collected from a man between 65 and 80 years old with acute or convalescent COVID-19. For the CDR3, the DNA is TGCGCCAGCAGCTACAGAACAGGGGACCGAGCACCCCTCCACTTT. Amino acid sequence: CASSYRTGDRAPLHF. The entire variable domain, with the rest obtained from reference TRBV5-1 and TRBJ1-6, is as follows: KAGVTQTPRYLIKTRGQQVTLSCSPISGHRSVSWYQQTPGQGLQFLFEYFSETQRNKGNFPGRFSGRQFSNSRSEMNVSTLELGDSALYLCASSYRTGDRAPLHFGNGTRLTVT.